What follows describes a single T cell receptor beta chain. This sample was included in a study of blood T cell repertoires in COVID-19. Assay used: immunoSEQ multiplex PCR; TCRdb lists only in-frame clones, some missing. This sample has over 250,000 clones, with 87% found just once. The CDR3 totals 13 residues. Trimming cost V 5 bases and J 12 bases; bases outside gene matches: 8. This receptor was obtained from a woman in her twenties or thirties who had recovered from COVID-19. The specimen sequenced was PBMCs or T cells enriched from blood (not recorded which). The J gene is TRBJ2-1, the V gene TRBV12-3 or TRBV12-4, with 9 bases identical to TRBD1. CDR3 in DNA: TGTGCCAGCAGTACCTATCCGGGACAGGGGCAGTTCTTC. Translated, it gives CASSTYPGQGQFF.